Below, one TCR beta chain is given with its context. These data originate in a study of shared clonotypes between healthy human individuals. Sequencing was performed with immunoSEQ multiplex PCR; in TCRdb, only in-frame clones are kept and a portion is missing. The table has more than 2 million clones, about 94% seen once. Per germline, CDR1 MNHEY and CDR2 SVGAGI. Trimming removed 6 bases at V and 9 bases at J, with 21 bases between. CDR3 length: 15 amino acids. This clonotype was sampled from a man younger than 30 in good health. The rearrangement joins TRBV6-5 to TRBJ2-1; D perhaps matches TRBD2 (7 bases). Sequenced sample: naive CD4+ T cells sorted from blood. Subset specified: CD45RA+ positively selected. CDR3 amino acids: CASRSFGGHRGEQFF. CDR3 sequence (DNA): TGTGCCAGCAGATCCTTCGGGGGGCACCGGGGTGAGCAGTTCTTC.